One sample yielded the 14 T cell receptor beta chains listed below, sequenced in a study of T cell repertoires in cytomegalovirus infection. No antigen has been identified for these receptors. MiXCR, applied by TCRdb to the reads, yields one record per CDR3 protein. Here the sample spans more than 65,000 distinct CDR3 sequences, around half being singletons. Source: CD8+ T cells from cultured PBMCs, taken from culture after CMV antigen stimulation. These TCRs come from a human donor in good health (CMV status not recorded). Some clones in this sample may be carry-over from other donors' samples.

This clonotype showed up just a few times. The V gene is TRBV7-3, the J gene TRBJ2-1, with D perhaps assigned TRBD1 or TRBD2 (5 bases each). Germline V lookup: CDR1 SGHTA, CDR2 FQGTGA. The CDR3 length is 15 residues. Trimming stripped 3 bases from V and 8 bases from J, with 17 bases between. CDR3 nucleotides: TGTGCCAGCAGCTTCGACTGGGGGTCCCAGTATGAGCAGTTCTTC. Translated: CASSFDWGSQYEQFF.

This chain joins TRBV29-1 and TRBJ2-7; TRBD1 aligns across 9 bases. Per germline, CDR1 SQVTM and CDR2 ANQGSEA. The CDR3 contains 14 residues. With V trimmed by 6 bases and J by 0 bases, 6 bases remained unmatched. CDR3 sequence: CSVTGTGNSYEQYF. CDR3 DNA: TGCAGCGTCACCGGGACAGGGAACTCCTACGAGCAGTACTTC.

This rearrangement joins TRBV2 to TRBJ2-5; a possible D gene is TRBD1 (5 bases). CDR3 size: 14 residues. V dropped 4 bases and J dropped 3 bases, with 12 bases sitting between them. Germline V CDR1 and CDR2: SNHLY, FYNNEI. Here the CDR3 DNA reads TGTGCCAGCAGTGGGTCGGACACTGAAGAGACCCAGTACTTC. Its translation is CASSGSDTEETQYF. The variable domain in full, completed from reference TRBV2 and TRBJ2-5, reads EPEVTQTPSHQVTQMGQEVILRCVPISNHLYFYWYRQILGQKVEFLVSFYNNEISEKSEIFDDQFSVERPDGSNFTLKIRSTKLEDSAMYFCASSGSDTEETQYFGPGTRLLVL.

The CDR3 loop is CASSWGGATGELFF. CDR3 sequence (DNA): TGTGCCAGCAGCTGGGGGGGGGCGACCGGGGAGCTGTTTTTT. V is TRBV7-2 and J is TRBJ2-2; D may be TRBD2 (7 bases). This CDR3 is built from 14 residues. The germline V and J ends were trimmed by 4 bases and 5 bases, with 11 bases remaining between them. Looked up from germline, CDR1 is SGHTA and CDR2 is FQGNSA.

The J gene is TRBJ1-5, the V gene TRBV7-2; 9 bases are a match to TRBD1. This CDR3 is built from 14 residues. Trimming took 6 bases from V and 4 from J; bases not matched to a gene: 4. Germline assignment: CDR1 SGHTA and CDR2 FQGNSA. The CDR3 protein is CASRPGTGNQPQHF. As DNA, the CDR3 is TGTGCCAGCAGGCCCGGGACAGGGAATCAGCCCCAGCATTTT.

A remark on this clonotype: One end of the junction varies from germline; a read error may be responsible. This rearrangement joins TRBV4-1 to TRBJ2-7; 9 bases are shared with TRBD2. Germline CDR1 MGHRA, CDR2 YSYEKL. The CDR3 covers 16 residues. In DNA form, the CDR3 reads TGTGCCAGCAGCCTGGTCGAGGCTAGCGGGGTCTACGAGCAGTACTTC. Translating it yields CASSLVEASGVYEQYF.

The chain uses TRBV12-5 and TRBJ1-1; D ambiguous. V lost 6 bases and J 5 bases, leaving 13 bases between the germline ends. The CDR3 covers 13 residues. Germline lookup yields CDR1 LGHNT and CDR2 FRNRAP. CDR3 nucleotide sequence: TGTGCTAGTGGATTCGGGAGGGAAACTGAAGCTTTCTTT. Protein sequence: CASGFGRETEAFF. Supplemented by reference TRBV12-5 and TRBJ1-1, the full variable domain reads DARVTQTPRHKVTEMGQEVTMRCQPILGHNTVFWYRQTMMQGLELLAYFRNRAPLDDSGMPKDRFSAEMPDATLATLKIQPSEPRDSAVYFCASGFGRETEAFFGQGTRLTVV.

The V and J genes are TRBV6-2 or TRBV6-3 and TRBJ2-1; D call uncertain. CDR3 length equals 16 residues. Trimming left V 2 bases short and J 2 bases short, with 13 bases between. The germline CDR1 and CDR2 sequences are MNHEY and SVGEGT. CDR3 sequence: CASSYTPPGAYNEQFF. The CDR3 coding sequence is TGTGCCAGCAGTTACACACCTCCCGGCGCCTACAATGAGCAGTTCTTC.

V usage is TRBV28 and J usage is TRBJ2-1; 7 nucleotides match TRBD2. Trimming took 3 bases from V and 6 from J; bases not matched to a gene: 17. The CDR3 covers 18 residues. In germline, CDR1 is MDHEN, CDR2 SYDVKM. The CDR3 DNA reads TGTGCCAGCAGTTTTCGATGGGGGGGGACTACGAAAGCCAATGAGCAGTTCTTC. Translating gives CASSFRWGGTTKANEQFF.

The chain uses TRBV28 and TRBJ2-3; D possibly corresponds to TRBD2 (6 bases). Germline V gene sequence: CDR1 MDHEN, CDR2 SYDVKM. Trimming removed 3 bases from V and 0 bases from J, with 22 bases in between. The CDR3 loop spans 19 amino acids. CDR3 DNA sequence: TGTGCCAGCAGTTTGGGACCGGGAGAATCGGTGATGAGCACAGATACGCAGTATTTT. It specifies CASSLGPGESVMSTDTQYF.

In this sample, this clonotype turned up a few times. This chain connects TRBV6-1 to TRBJ1-1; 9 bases are a match to TRBD1. The germline CDR1 and CDR2 sequences are MNHNS and SASEGT. CDR3 length: 15 amino acids. J lost 3 bases, V lost 6 bases, and 8 bases had no gene match. The CDR3 loop is CASRGTGFRDTEAFF. The CDR3, as DNA: TGTGCCAGCAGGGGGACAGGGTTCCGGGACACTGAAGCTTTCTTT.

The chain links TRBV19 to TRBJ1-1; no clear D. The CDR3 is made up of 10 amino acids. CDR1 and CDR2 (germline): LNHDA, SQIVND (reference sequence). V was clipped by 10 bases and J by 3 bases, with 6 bases between them. The CDR3 region has the DNA TGTGCCACCGAGGACACTGAAGCTTTCTTT. Encoded protein: CATEDTEAFF.

The DNA for the CDR3 is TGTGCCAGCAGCAACGGACTAGCGGGAGCGCAAGAGACCCAGTACTTC. This codes for CASSNGLAGAQETQYF. V gene TRBV7-3 combines with J gene TRBJ2-5; 13 positions match TRBD2. With 5 bases clipped from V and 2 bases from J, the junction kept 5 bases outside the gene matches. The CDR3 contains 16 residues. Germline V gene lookup returns CDR1 SGHTA and CDR2 FQGTGA.

This clonotype has more than one count but fewer than ten. The chain combines TRBV7-8 with TRBJ2-3, with D tentatively TRBD1 or TRBD2 (6 bases each). This CDR3 is built from 16 residues. V dropped 0 bases and J dropped 0 bases, with 10 bases sitting between them. Germline assignment: CDR1 SGHVS and CDR2 FQNEAQ. CDR3 DNA: TGTGCCAGCAGCTTAGCAAGGGGGACTAGCACAGATACGCAGTATTTT. Protein product: CASSLARGTSTDTQYF.